This T cell receptor (beta chain) was found in a study of cytomegalovirus exposure and HLA in healthy donors. Study-level findings and limits: Roughly even sequencing depth across donors was the assumption behind the presence/absence analyses.

Comment on this clone: Its antigen is currently unknown.

Between the trimmed V and J ends, which lost 1 base and 6 bases, there was a span of 6 bases. The CDR3 is made up of 13 amino acids. CDR1 is LNHNV, CDR2 YYDKDF, per germline (reference sequence). PCR employed 60 Vbeta and 13 Jbeta primers. Using immunoSEQ multiplex PCR, the repertoire was profiled, and TCRdb retains in-frame clones only, with some absent. The sample lists over 80,000 clones, approximately 72% occurring once. This receptor was identified in a middle-aged woman in good health and CMV-seronegative. The genes are TRBV15 and TRBJ1-4; no clear D. Sequences were obtained from PBMCs. The CDR3 is CATSRAQDEKLFF. The CDR3 DNA is TGTGCCACCAGCAGAGCGCAGGATGAAAAACTGTTTTTT.